A single sample is the source of the 26 T cell receptor beta chains below, sequenced in a study of T-cell memory formation after mild COVID-19. TCRdb re-derived calls from the 5' RACE reads in MiXCR, one entry per CDR3 protein. There are more than 350,000 distinct CDR3 sequences in the sample; 15% to 20% occur only once, and around a fifth lies in the top ten. The specimen sequenced was PBMCs or a T cell subset sorted from them (not recorded which). These receptors were obtained from a man aged 18 to 30 who had mild COVID-19 (a few samples of this study predate the infection). Cell type and time point are not known.

This sequence joins TRBV5-4 and TRBJ1-6; a possible D gene is TRBD1 (5 bases). The CDR3 runs 13 residues. The V and J ends lost 0 bases and 13 bases respectively, with 11 bases between them. Germline values: CDR1 SGHNT, CDR2 YYREEE (reference sequence). CDR3 sequence reads: CASSLDLNRPLHF. DNA of the CDR3: TGTGCCAGCAGCTTGGACCTGAACAGGCCCCTCCACTTT.

This clonotype was picked up one time. The rearrangement joins TRBV6-1 to TRBJ2-3; TRBD1 matches at 7 bases. CDR1 and CDR2 from the germline V gene are MNHNS and SASEGT. Trimming at V came to 6 bases and at J to 2 bases, leaving 11 bases not matched to a gene. CDR3 length: 16 residues. Here the CDR3 reads CASSKTTGWNTDTQYF. The CDR3 DNA follows: TGTGCCAGCAGCAAGACGACAGGGTGGAACACAGATACGCAGTATTTT.

This clonotype was seen only a few times. The genes are TRBV5-1 and TRBJ1-1, with D unclear. The CDR3 length is 16 residues. Trimming took off 1 base at V and 2 bases at J, with 15 bases between the two ends. CDR1 and CDR2 (germline): SGHRS, YFSETQ. This chain's CDR3 is CASSLPPGRTNTEAFF. The CDR3 region has the DNA TGCGCCAGCAGCTTGCCTCCCGGACGGACTAACACTGAAGCTTTCTTT. The variable domain in full, completed from reference TRBV5-1 and TRBJ1-1, reads KAGVTQTPRYLIKTRGQQVTLSCSPISGHRSVSWYQQTPGQGLQFLFEYFSETQRNKGNFPGRFSGRQFSNSRSEMNVSTLELGDSALYLCASSLPPGRTNTEAFFGQGTRLTVV.

With respect to this clonotype: At one boundary the junction diverges from the germline segment, which might be a read error. The chain combines TRBV12-3 or TRBV12-4 with TRBJ1-5; D unclear. This CDR3 comprises 17 residues. The chain's CDR3 is CARSFSSPLQLNQPQHF. CDR3 nucleotide sequence: TGTGCCAGAAGTTTTAGCTCCCCGTTGCAGCTGAATCAGCCCCAGCATTTT.

The chain has TRBV7-9 and TRBJ1-4; D possibly corresponds to TRBD1 (6 bases). Trimming took off 5 bases at V and 2 bases at J, with 9 bases between the two ends. Per the germline V gene, CDR1 is SEHNR and CDR2 is FQNEAQ (reference sequence). The CDR3 has 14 residues. CDR3 residues: CASSQGNTNEKLFF. CDR3 coding DNA: TGTGCCAGCAGCCAGGGGAATACTAATGAAAAACTGTTTTTT.

This clonotype was seen more than once but under ten times. The CDR3 DNA reads as TGTGCCAGCAGTTCCTCCGACGAGGTCTATGGCTACACCTTC. The encoded protein is CASSSSDEVYGYTF. The chain is built from TRBV12-3 or TRBV12-4 and TRBJ1-2; no firm D call. There are 14 residues in the CDR3. V lost 4 bases, J lost 4 bases, and 13 bases lay in between.

The chain recombines TRBV4-3 with TRBJ1-2; no clear D. The germline CDR1 and CDR2 sequences are LGHNA and YSLEER. V lost 0 bases and J 0 bases, leaving 17 bases between the germline ends. The CDR3 loop spans 18 amino acids. In DNA, the CDR3 is TGCGCCAGCAGCCAAGAATTGGTTCGGGCTACTCCTAACTATGGCTACACCTTC. Residues: CASSQELVRATPNYGYTF.

The rearrangement links TRBV5-1 to TRBJ2-1; maybe TRBD1 (5 bases). This CDR3 region has 16 residues. V was clipped by 0 bases and J by 4 bases, with 14 bases between them. Germline assignment: CDR1 SGHRS and CDR2 YFSETQ. The CDR3 coding sequence is TGCGCCAGCAGCTTGGATGTGGGGCGGTTGTACAATGAGCAGTTCTTC. Its translation: CASSLDVGRLYNEQFF.

This clonotype was recorded at least ten times. The chain couples TRBV27 to TRBJ2-2; D gene unclear. V was cut by 11 bases and J by 0 bases, with 10 bases left in between. The CDR3 has 13 residues. The germline gives CDR1 MNHEY, CDR2 SMNVEV (reference sequence). The CDR3, as DNA: TGTGCCTGCTCGTCCGCGAACACCGGGGAGCTGTTTTTT. Encoded protein: CACSSANTGELFF.

This clonotype was observed a handful of times. The chain couples TRBV5-6 to TRBJ1-2; TRBD1 matches at 9 bases. J gave up 4 bases and V 3 bases, and 4 bases lay outside the gene matches. The CDR3 is 14 amino acids. The V gene's germline CDR1 is SGHDT and CDR2 YYEEEE. The CDR3 sequence is CASSYTGGTYGYTF. CDR3 DNA sequence: TGTGCCAGCAGCTACACAGGGGGCACCTATGGCTACACCTTC.

V and J are TRBV7-2 and TRBJ1-5; D is uncertain. Trimming left V 5 bases short and J 6 bases short, with 11 bases between. CDR3 length: 13 residues. Germline V gene sequence: CDR1 SGHTA, CDR2 FQGNSA. This CDR3 reads CASSTLRTQPQHF. The CDR3 DNA follows: TGTGCCAGCAGCACGCTCCGGACTCAGCCCCAGCATTTT.

CDR3 in amino acids: CASSATGAANEKLFF. CDR3 in DNA: TGTGCCAGCAGTGCCACAGGGGCAGCTAATGAAAAACTGTTTTTT. The rearrangement uses TRBV6-6 and TRBJ1-4; 7 bases fit TRBD1. This CDR3 contains 15 residues. The germline gives CDR1 MNHNY, CDR2 SVGAGI (reference sequence). The V segment lost 5 bases and the J segment 3 bases; nucleotides outside the gene matches: 6.

This clonotype was found a few times. The chain employs TRBV14 and TRBJ1-2; possible D gene TRBD1, 6 bases. The CDR3 spans 14 residues. The germline V gene has CDR1 SGHDN and CDR2 FVKESK. The V end was cut by 0 bases, the J end by 7 bases, with 12 bases between. The CDR3 loop reads CASSQDWGQGGYTF. The CDR3 DNA follows: TGTGCCAGCAGCCAAGATTGGGGGCAGGGTGGCTACACCTTC.

The rearrangement uses TRBV3-1 and TRBJ1-2; 8 bases align to TRBD1. CDR1 and CDR2 (germline): LGHDT, YNNKEL (reference sequence). The V segment lost 4 bases and the J segment 3 bases; nucleotides outside the gene matches: 10. This CDR3 contains 16 residues. The CDR3 nucleotides read TGTGCCAGCAGCCTGGACAGGGAGGAGGGTTACTATGGCTACACCTTC. This sequence encodes CASSLDREEGYYGYTF.

This clonotype was seen only a few times. The CDR3 sequence: CSASPTSAPYQETQYF. CDR3 in DNA: TGCAGTGCTAGCCCAACTAGTGCCCCGTACCAAGAGACCCAGTACTTC. The chain carries TRBV20-1 and TRBJ2-5, with D perhaps matching TRBD2 (5 bases). This CDR3 comprises 16 residues. Germline CDR1 is DFQATT and CDR2 is SNEGSKA (reference sequence). V was pared by 3 bases and J by 0 bases, with 17 bases between.

This clonotype was seen ten or more times. CDR3 loop: CASSLDLVEKLFF. The DNA of the CDR3 is TGTGCCAGCAGTCTCGACCTGGTAGAAAAACTGTTTTTT. This chain links TRBV2 with TRBJ1-4; D unclear. The CDR3 is made up of 13 amino acids. The germline V and J ends were trimmed by 5 bases and 8 bases, with 12 bases remaining between them. From germline, CDR1 is SNHLY and CDR2 FYNNEI.

The V call is TRBV28, the J call TRBJ1-3; a possible D gene is TRBD1 (6 bases). The CDR3 has 15 amino acids. Germline CDR1 is MDHEN and CDR2 is SYDVKM. Trimming pared 4 bases from V and 1 base from J, leaving 11 bases between. CDR3 sequence reads: CASSSGGASGNTIYF. The CDR3 DNA reads as TGTGCCAGCAGTTCTGGGGGGGCGTCTGGAAACACCATATATTTT.

This clonotype was seen more than once but under ten times. The rearrangement uses TRBV7-2 and TRBJ1-6, with TRBD1 as a possible D gene (6 bases). From germline, CDR1 is SGHTA and CDR2 FQGNSA. Trimming took off 6 bases at V and 7 bases at J, with 7 bases between the two ends. The CDR3 consists of 12 residues. In DNA form, the CDR3 reads TGTGCCAGCAGGAGGGGGAATTCACCCCTCCACTTT. It encodes CASRRGNSPLHF.

J is TRBJ1-5 and V is TRBV2, with D perhaps TRBD1 (5 bases). In germline, CDR1 is SNHLY, CDR2 FYNNEI. Trimming cost V 4 bases and J 3 bases, with 7 bases left between them. CDR3 length: 13 amino acids. The CDR3 is CASSVDNNQPQHF. CDR3 DNA sequence: TGTGCCAGCAGTGTGGACAACAATCAGCCCCAGCATTTT.

V is TRBV2 and J is TRBJ2-1, with D possibly TRBD2 on 7 matching bases. The CDR3 is 17 residues long. V was trimmed by 0 bases and J by 4 bases, leaving 16 bases between them. Germline lookup yields CDR1 SNHLY and CDR2 FYNNEI. CDR3 region: CASSEAQVGGRYNEQFF. The CDR3 DNA follows: TGTGCCAGCAGTGAAGCGCAAGTCGGGGGGCGATACAATGAGCAGTTCTTC.

This clonotype was counted once. The chain couples TRBV29-1 to TRBJ1-1; 8 nucleotides align to TRBD1. CDR3 length: 15 amino acids. The germline gives CDR1 SQVTM, CDR2 ANQGSEA. V lost 3 bases to trimming and J lost 0 bases; unmatched junction nucleotides: 6. Written as DNA, the CDR3 is TGCAGCGTTGACCGGACAGGGATCCTGAACACTGAAGCTTTCTTT. This sequence encodes CSVDRTGILNTEAFF.

Here the CDR3 reads CASSRRAGPRDTGELFF. The CDR3 region has the DNA TGCGCCAGCAGCCGAAGAGCCGGGCCCCGGGACACCGGGGAGCTGTTTTTT. This chain connects TRBV4-1 to TRBJ2-2; D unresolved. Germline V gives CDR1 MGHRA, CDR2 YSYEKL. The CDR3 has 17 residues. Trimming took 4 bases from V and 3 from J, leaving 18 bases between them.

A few counts support this clonotype. The genes are TRBV9 and TRBJ2-1, with 13 bases matching TRBD2. CDR1 is SGDLS and CDR2 is YYNGEE in the germline V gene. The CDR3 contains 16 residues. After removal of 3 bases from V and 8 bases from J, the junction contained 8 bases not matched to a gene. CDR3 sequence reads: CASSETGTSGADEQFF. In DNA form, the CDR3 reads TGTGCCAGCAGCGAAACCGGGACTAGCGGGGCGGATGAGCAGTTCTTC.

This clonotype was detected a few times. The chain recombines TRBV30 with TRBJ2-7; 10 bases match TRBD2. The CDR3 contains 14 residues. Germline V gives CDR1 GTSNPN, CDR2 SVGIG (reference sequence). Trimming cost V 5 bases and J 5 bases; bases outside gene matches: 9. The CDR3 coding sequence is TGTGCCTGGGAGAAGGGACTAGCGAGAAACGAGCAGTACTTC. Translated, it gives CAWEKGLARNEQYF.

This clonotype occurred a few times. The chain uses TRBV7-2 and TRBJ2-5, with a possible D match to TRBD2 (6 bases). V lost 2 bases to trimming and J lost 1 base, with 11 bases between them. CDR1 and CDR2 from the germline V gene are SGHTA and FQGNSA. The CDR3 is 15 amino acids. The CDR3 spells CASSLLGGGQETQYF. CDR3 nucleotides: TGTGCCAGCAGCTTATTGGGGGGAGGCCAAGAGACCCAGTACTTC.

V usage is TRBV18 and J usage is TRBJ1-2, with no clear D. The CDR3 is 13 residues long. CDR1 is KGHSH and CDR2 is LQKENI in the germline V gene. V lost 2 bases and J 3 bases, leaving 7 bases between the germline ends. The CDR3 is CASSPSGDYGYTF. DNA of the CDR3: TGTGCCAGCTCACCATCAGGTGACTATGGCTACACCTTC.